These 10 T cell receptor beta chains came from one sample sequenced in a study of T cells in narcolepsy (dated by TCRdb to the late 2010s). Libraries came from the immunoSEQ multiplex PCR assay. TCRdb provides this immuneACCESS table in a form limited to in-frame rearrangements. Some clones are lacking; in checked studies, under half of them reflect an unresolved V gene, and why the rest are absent is not known. Across this sample there are about 29,000 clones, with more than 70% seen only once. Of the sample, about 0.9% falls within the top ten clones. The sequencing sample was made of memory (CD45RA-) CD4+ T cells from blood. The meaning of the sample's cell subset or site label: memory T cells sorted ex vivo from peripheral blood. The receptor source for this set is a human donor in good health.

The rearrangement joins TRBV27 to TRBJ1-2, with D uncertain. This CDR3 region has 13 residues. Germline V CDR1 and CDR2: MNHEY, SMNVEV (reference sequence). The germline V and J ends were trimmed by 6 bases and 9 bases, with 17 bases remaining between them. The CDR3 sequence: CASSGAPLFRYTF. The DNA of the CDR3 is TGTGCCAGCAGCGGTGCACCCCTCTTTCGCTACACCTTC.

CDR3 in amino acids: CASGNLGGYTF. The CDR3 nucleotides read TGTGCCAGCGGGAACCTCGGGGGCTACACCTTC. The chain recombines TRBV7-3 with TRBJ1-2; D call uncertain. This CDR3 region has 11 residues. Germline assignment: CDR1 SGHTA and CDR2 FQGTGA. V dropped 8 bases and J dropped 8 bases, with 12 bases sitting between them.

The CDR3 protein is CASSADSPYGYTF. DNA for the CDR3: TGTGCCAGCAGCGCGGACAGCCCCTATGGCTACACCTTC. The J gene is TRBJ1-2, the V gene TRBV7-2, with D possibly matching TRBD1 (6 bases). The CDR3 has 13 residues. Deletions cut 5 bases from V and 4 bases from J, with 11 bases between. From germline, CDR1 is SGHTA and CDR2 FQGNSA.

The chain employs TRBV30 and TRBJ2-5, with 7 bases that match TRBD1. The CDR3 loop spans 12 amino acids. V shed 3 bases, J shed 5 bases, and the junction held 3 bases outside the gene matches. The germline CDR1 and CDR2 sequences are GTSNPN and SVGIG (reference sequence). The CDR3 DNA reads TGTGCCTGGAGGCGACAGGGTGAGACCCAGTACTTC. This encodes CAWRRQGETQYF.

This chain connects TRBV9 to TRBJ2-1, with D unresolved. The CDR3 is 12 amino acids. CDR1 SGDLS and CDR2 YYNGEE come from the germline V gene. Trimming left V 4 bases short and J 4 bases short, with 6 bases between. The CDR3 is CASSRTYNEQFF. CDR3 coding DNA: TGTGCCAGCAGCCGCACATACAATGAGCAGTTCTTC.

The V and J genes are TRBV5-1 and TRBJ2-3; either TRBD1 or TRBD2 may fit D (6 bases each). V was trimmed by 4 bases and J by 3 bases, leaving 12 bases between them. Germline assignment: CDR1 SGHRS and CDR2 YFSETQ. This CDR3 contains 14 residues. The CDR3 DNA sequence: TGCGCCAGCAGCCAAACAGGGACTACAGATACGCAGTATTTT. Residues: CASSQTGTTDTQYF.

The rearrangement joins TRBV4-3 to TRBJ1-2; possible D gene TRBD1, 6 bases. Trimming left V 6 bases short and J 8 bases short, with 16 bases between. Germline CDR1 reads LGHNA; CDR2 reads YSLEER. This CDR3 region has 13 residues. The CDR3 here is CASSLQGAGGYTF. The CDR3 DNA sequence: TGCGCCAGCAGTCTACAGGGAGCAGGCGGCTACACCTTC.

The chain is built from TRBV7-6 and TRBJ2-2; D possibly matches TRBD1 or TRBD2 (5 bases each). The CDR3 runs 18 residues. Trimming stripped 0 bases from V and 4 bases from J, with 18 bases between. Per the germline V gene, CDR1 is SGHVS and CDR2 is FNYEAQ. The CDR3 bases are TGTGCCAGCAGCTTAGCCTTGACCGGGACCGAGTCCACCGGGGAGCTGTTTTTT. Its protein product is CASSLALTGTESTGELFF.

V usage is TRBV5-8 and J usage is TRBJ2-4, with 9 bases matching TRBD2. Germline V gives CDR1 SGHTS, CDR2 YDEGEE. This CDR3 spans 17 amino acids. Trimming cost V 1 base and J 8 bases; bases outside gene matches: 13. CDR3 protein: CASSLILAGTARDIQYF. CDR3 nucleotides: TGTGCCAGCAGCTTGATACTAGCGGGCACCGCTAGGGACATTCAGTACTTC.

The rearrangement links TRBV30 to TRBJ1-4; 8 bases line up with TRBD1. Germline trimming cut 3 bases from V and 3 bases from J; bases unmatched to any gene: 3. The germline gives CDR1 GTSNPN, CDR2 SVGIG (reference sequence). The CDR3 is 14 residues long. CDR3 loop: CAWRRTGSNEKLFF. Written as DNA, the CDR3 is TGTGCCTGGAGGAGGACAGGGTCTAATGAAAAACTGTTTTTT.